The clone carrying this T cell receptor beta chain was found many times. CDR1 is MDHEN and CDR2 is SYDVKM in the germline V gene. The CDR3 covers 12 residues. Trimming cost V 6 bases and J 4 bases, with 9 bases left between them. TCRdb itself ran the 5' RACE reads through MiXCR, one entry per CDR3 protein. Of around 66,000 distinct CDR3 sequences in the sample, approximately 6% were seen once. This record belongs to a study of spatial heterogeneity in lung cancer. The time point here: sample taken at primary tumor resection. Frozen PBMC, nontumor lung or tumor provided whole RNA, which was sequenced unsorted.

The chain is built from TRBV28 and TRBJ1-1, with D unclear. Sequenced here: PBMCs, sampled at surgery. The TCR comes from a female donor with early-stage non-small cell lung cancer. The CDR3 sequence is CASRVTGTEAFF. For the CDR3, the DNA is TGTGCCAGCAGGGTCACCGGCACTGAAGCTTTCTTT.